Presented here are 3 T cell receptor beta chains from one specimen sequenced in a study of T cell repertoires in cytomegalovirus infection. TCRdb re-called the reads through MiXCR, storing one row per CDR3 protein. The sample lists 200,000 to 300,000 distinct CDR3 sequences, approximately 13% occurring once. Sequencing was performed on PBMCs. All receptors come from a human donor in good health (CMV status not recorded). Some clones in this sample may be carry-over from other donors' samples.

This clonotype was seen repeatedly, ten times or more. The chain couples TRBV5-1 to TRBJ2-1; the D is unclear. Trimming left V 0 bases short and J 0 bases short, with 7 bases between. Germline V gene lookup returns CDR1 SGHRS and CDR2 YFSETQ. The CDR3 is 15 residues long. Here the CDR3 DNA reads TGCGCCAGCAGCTTGGACATGAGCTCCTACAATGAGCAGTTCTTC. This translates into CASSLDMSSYNEQFF.

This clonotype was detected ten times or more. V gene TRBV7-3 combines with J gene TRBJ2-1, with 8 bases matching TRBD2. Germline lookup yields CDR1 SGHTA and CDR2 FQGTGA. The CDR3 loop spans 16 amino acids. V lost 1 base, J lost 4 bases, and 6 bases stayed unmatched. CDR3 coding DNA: TGTGCCAGCAGCTTAAGCACTAGCGGAGGGTACAATGAGCAGTTCTTC. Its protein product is CASSLSTSGGYNEQFF.

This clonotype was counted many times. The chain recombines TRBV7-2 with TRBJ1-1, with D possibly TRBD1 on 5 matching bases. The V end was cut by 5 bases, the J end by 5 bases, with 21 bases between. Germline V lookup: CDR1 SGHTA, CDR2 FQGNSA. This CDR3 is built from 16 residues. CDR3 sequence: CASSTGGFQGMTEAFF. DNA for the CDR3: TGTGCCAGCAGCACCGGCGGTTTCCAGGGTATGACTGAAGCTTTCTTT.